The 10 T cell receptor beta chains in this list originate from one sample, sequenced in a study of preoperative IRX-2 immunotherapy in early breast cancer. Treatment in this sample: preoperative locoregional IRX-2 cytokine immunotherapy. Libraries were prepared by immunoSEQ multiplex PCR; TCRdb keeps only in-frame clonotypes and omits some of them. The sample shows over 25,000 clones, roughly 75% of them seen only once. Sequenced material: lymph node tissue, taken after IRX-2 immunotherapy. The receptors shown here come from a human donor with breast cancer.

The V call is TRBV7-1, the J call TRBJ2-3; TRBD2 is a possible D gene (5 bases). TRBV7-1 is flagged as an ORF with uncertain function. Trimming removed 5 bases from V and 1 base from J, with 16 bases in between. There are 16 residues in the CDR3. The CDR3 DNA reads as TGTGCCAGCAGCACTAGTTCGGGTCACGGCACAGATACGCAGTATTTT. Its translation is CASSTSSGHGTDTQYF.

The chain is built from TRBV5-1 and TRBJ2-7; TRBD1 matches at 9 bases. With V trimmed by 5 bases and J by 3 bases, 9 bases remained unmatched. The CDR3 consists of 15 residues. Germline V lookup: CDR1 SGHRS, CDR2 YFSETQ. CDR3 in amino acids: CASREDRDRVYEQYF. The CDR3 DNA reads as TGCGCCAGCAGGGAAGATCGGGACAGGGTCTACGAGCAGTACTTC.

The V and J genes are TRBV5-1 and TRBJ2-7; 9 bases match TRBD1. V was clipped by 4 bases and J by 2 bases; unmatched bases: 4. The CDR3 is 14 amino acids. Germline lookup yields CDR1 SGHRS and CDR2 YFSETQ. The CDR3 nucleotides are TGCGCCAGCAGCCTAGGGACAGGGACCTACGAGCAGTACTTC. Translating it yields CASSLGTGTYEQYF. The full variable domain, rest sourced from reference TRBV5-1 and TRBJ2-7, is KAGVTQTPRYLIKTRGQQVTLSCSPISGHRSVSWYQQTPGQGLQFLFEYFSETQRNKGNFPGRFSGRQFSNSRSEMNVSTLELGDSALYLCASSLGTGTYEQYFGPGTRLTVT.

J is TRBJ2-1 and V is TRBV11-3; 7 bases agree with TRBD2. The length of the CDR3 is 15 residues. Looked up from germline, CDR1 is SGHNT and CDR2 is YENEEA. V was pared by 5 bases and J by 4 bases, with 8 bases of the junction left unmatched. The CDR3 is CASSNQVGGYNEQFF. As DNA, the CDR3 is TGTGCCAGCAGCAATCAGGTGGGGGGGTACAATGAGCAGTTCTTC.

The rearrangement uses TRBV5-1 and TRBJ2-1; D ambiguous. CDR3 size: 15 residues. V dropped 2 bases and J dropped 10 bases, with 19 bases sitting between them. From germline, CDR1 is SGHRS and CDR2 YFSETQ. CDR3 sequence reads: CASSFIGLKNLEQFF. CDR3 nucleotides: TGCGCCAGCAGCTTCATAGGGTTGAAGAATCTGGAGCAGTTCTTC.

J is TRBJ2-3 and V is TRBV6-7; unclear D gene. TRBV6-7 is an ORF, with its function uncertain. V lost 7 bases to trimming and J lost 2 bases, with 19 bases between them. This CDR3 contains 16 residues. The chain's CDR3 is CASKCGDMPPTDTQYF. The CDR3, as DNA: TGTGCCAGCAAGTGTGGCGATATGCCCCCCACAGATACGCAGTATTTT.

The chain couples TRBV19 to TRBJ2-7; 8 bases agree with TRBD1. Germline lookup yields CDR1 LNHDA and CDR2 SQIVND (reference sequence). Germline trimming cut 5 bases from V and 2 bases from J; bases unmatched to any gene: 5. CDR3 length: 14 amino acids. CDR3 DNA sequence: TGTGCCAGTAGTCTCTCAGGGGGCACCTACGAGCAGTACTTC. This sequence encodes CASSLSGGTYEQYF.

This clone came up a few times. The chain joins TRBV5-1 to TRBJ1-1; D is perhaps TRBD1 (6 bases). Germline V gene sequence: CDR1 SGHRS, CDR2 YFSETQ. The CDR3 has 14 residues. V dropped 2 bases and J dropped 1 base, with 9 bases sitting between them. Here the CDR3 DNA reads TGCGCCAGCAGCTTACGGGACACGAACACTGAAGCTTTCTTT. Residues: CASSLRDTNTEAFF. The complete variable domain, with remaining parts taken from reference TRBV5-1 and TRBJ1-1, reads KAGVTQTPRYLIKTRGQQVTLSCSPISGHRSVSWYQQTPGQGLQFLFEYFSETQRNKGNFPGRFSGRQFSNSRSEMNVSTLELGDSALYLCASSLRDTNTEAFFGQGTRLTVV.

CDR3 residues: CASRRPGTGEQPQHF. In DNA, the CDR3 is TGTGCCAGTAGACGCCCCGGGACAGGGGAACAGCCCCAGCATTTT. The chain links TRBV19 to TRBJ1-5; 10 bases are shared with TRBD1. V gave up 6 bases and J gave up 7 bases; unmatched junction bases: 9. Germline assignment: CDR1 LNHDA and CDR2 SQIVND (reference sequence). The CDR3 runs 15 residues.

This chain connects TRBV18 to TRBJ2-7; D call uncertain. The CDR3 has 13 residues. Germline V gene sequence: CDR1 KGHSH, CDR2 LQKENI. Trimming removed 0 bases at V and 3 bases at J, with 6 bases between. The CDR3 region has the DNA TGTGCCAGCTCACCACCGAGTTTCTACGAGCAGTACTTC. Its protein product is CASSPPSFYEQYF.